This TCR beta chain was identified in a study of blood T cell repertoires in COVID-19. Study-level information: Researchers got acute and convalescent COVID-19 samples from the United States, Italy and Spain. From T cells, B-cell-depleted T cells, or PBMCs came the material, which was cDNA or gDNA.

In the authors' workflow: It was from reference gene primer amplification that nucleated cell counts were estimated. Libraries were prepared by immunoSEQ multiplex PCR; TCRdb keeps only in-frame clonotypes and omits some of them. D and trimming were read from the DNA, whereas the V and J calls and clone size are those reported in that table. Of 70,000 to 90,000 clones listed, 65% to 80% were seen once; the top ten hold 10% to 12%. Germline CDR1 SNHLY, CDR2 FYNNEI. The CDR3 extends over 14 amino acids. Deletions cut 7 bases from V and 0 bases from J, with 11 bases between. The clonotype comes from a man in his 70s with acute or convalescent COVID-19. Material: peripheral blood. The chain uses TRBV2 and TRBJ2-3; TRBD1 might be the D (5 bases). CDR3 protein: CASKMTESTDTQYF. The CDR3 nucleotides are TGTGCCAGCAAAATGACAGAGAGCACAGATACGCAGTATTTT.